Sequencing of this TCR beta chain was carried out in a study of cytomegalovirus exposure and HLA in healthy donors. Points from the study as a whole: Reports credit the classifier with highly specific, highly sensitive diagnosis of cytomegalovirus status. Analysis was carried out at a later point, and it linked a missense DCLRE1C variant to TCR beta V- and J-gene trimming. Rare TCR sequences predominated, though certain public TCRs were found in many donors.

This PCR relied on a set of 60 Vbeta primers and 13 Jbeta primers. Produced via immunoSEQ multiplex PCR; TCRdb's table is partial and in-frame only. Of over 150,000 clones in the sample, over 75% were seen once. CDR3 size: 12 residues. This clone was picked up a small number of times. The antigen is not known. This receptor was taken from a boy younger than 10 in good health and CMV-seronegative. This chain joins TRBV21-1 and TRBJ2-2; TRBD1 was called by the table and not checked on the DNA. TRBV21-1 is tagged as a pseudogene. Sequenced: PBMCs. The CDR3 protein is CALPGNGGELFF. Written as DNA, the CDR3 is TGTGCCCTTCCAGGGAATGGCGGGGAGCTGTTTTTT.